The rows below give T cell receptor beta chains drawn from one sample of a study of CD8 T cells in Susac syndrome. TCRdb re-called the immunoSEQ multiplex PCR reads through MiXCR, storing one row per CDR3 protein. The table includes some 140,000 distinct CDR3 sequences, more than 85% detected once. The specimen was CD8+ T cells from PBMCs. These receptors were collected from a human donor with Susac syndrome. Both conserved end residues are part of each CDR3. D genes are given only for firm matches. Rows may omit the clone size; those that give it use once, few, many or a size class.

TRBD2,TRBV4-1,TRBJ2-7,NA,CASSQTSEVSYEQYF,TGCGCCAGCAGCCAAACTAGCGAGGTCTCCTACGAGCAGTACTTC
NA,TRBV12-3/TRBV12-4,TRBJ2-7,NA,CASRDSAYEQYF,TGTGCCAGCAGGGACTCAGCCTACGAGCAGTACTTC
NA,TRBV4-1,TRBJ2-7,NA,CASSQEGSLFYEQYF,TGCGCCAGCAGCCAAGAAGGCTCTCTCTTCTACGAGCAGTACTTC
TRBD1,TRBV20-1,TRBJ2-5,NA,CSASTPGGDETQYF,TGCAGTGCTTCTACGCCAGGGGGCGATGAGACCCAGTACTTC
NA,TRBV28,TRBJ2-1,NA,CASSPGTRHNEQFF,TGTGCCAGCAGCCCCGGGACCAGGCACAATGAGCAGTTCTTC
TRBD2,TRBV29-1,TRBJ2-1,NA,CSVVGLAGLNEQFF,TGCAGCGTTGTGGGACTAGCGGGCCTCAATGAGCAGTTCTTC
TRBD1,TRBV20-1,TRBJ1-5,NA,CSASADRGLGQPQHF,TGCAGTGCTAGCGCGGACAGGGGGCTAGGGCAGCCCCAGCATTTT
NA,TRBV20-1,TRBJ2-7,NA,CSARRAESYEQYF,TGCAGTGCTAGACGGGCAGAATCCTACGAGCAGTACTTC
TRBD1,TRBV29-1,TRBJ1-1,NA,CSVDGTGDTEAFF,TGCAGCGTTGACGGGACAGGGGATACTGAAGCTTTCTTT
NA,TRBV18,TRBJ1-1,NA,CASSPRNTEAFF,TGTGCCAGCTCACCCAGGAACACTGAAGCTTTCTTT
NA,TRBV7-8,TRBJ1-5,NA,CASSLDLGDSNQPQHF,TGTGCCAGCAGCTTGGATTTGGGGGATAGCAATCAGCCCCAGCATTTT
TRBD2,TRBV20-1,TRBJ2-2,once,CSAIAGDTGELFF,TGCAGTGCTATAGCGGGAGATACCGGGGAGCTGTTTTTT
NA,TRBV7-9,TRBJ2-5,NA,CASSSRPETQYF,TGTGCCAGCAGCTCTAGGCCGGAGACCCAGTACTTC
TRBD2,TRBV29-1,TRBJ2-1,NA,CSVPPGGSKEQFF,TGCAGCGTCCCTCCGGGCGGGAGTAAGGAGCAGTTCTTC
NA,TRBV27,TRBJ2-1,NA,CATLIGNEQFF,TGTGCCACCCTGATCGGCAATGAGCAGTTCTTC
NA,TRBV11-3,TRBJ2-1,NA,CASRSRDNYNEQFF,TGTGCCAGCAGGTCACGGGACAACTACAATGAGCAGTTCTTC
NA,TRBV2,TRBJ2-1,NA,CASSLGKLENNEQFF,TGTGCCAGCAGTCTGGGGAAATTAGAGAACAATGAGCAGTTCTTC
NA,TRBV12-3/TRBV12-4,TRBJ1-2,NA,CASAFATNYGYTF,TGTGCGTCGGCTTTCGCAACTAACTATGGCTACACCTTC
NA,TRBV30,TRBJ2-3,NA,CACLVGSTDTQYF,TGTGCCTGCCTTGTCGGGAGCACAGATACGCAGTATTTT
NA,TRBV20-1,TRBJ2-3,NA,CSAARDSTDTQYF,TGCAGTGCTGCCAGGGATAGCACAGATACGCAGTATTTT
NA,TRBV12-3/TRBV12-4,TRBJ2-7,NA,CASRRQASYEQYF,TGTGCCAGCAGGCGACAGGCCTCCTACGAGCAGTACTTC
NA,TRBV4-2,TRBJ1-1,NA,CASSQATGDTEAFF,TGTGCCAGCAGCCAGGCAACAGGCGACACTGAAGCTTTCTTT
TRBD1,TRBV27,TRBJ1-2,NA,CASSFTGTALDYTF,TGTGCCAGCAGCTTCACCGGGACAGCCCTAGACTACACCTTC
TRBD1,TRBV12-3/TRBV12-4,TRBJ2-4,NA,CASSPKTGAENIQYF,TGTGCCAGCAGTCCAAAGACAGGGGCCGAAAACATTCAGTACTTC
TRBD1,TRBV29-1,TRBJ1-2,NA,CSVEDSGQGFYGYTF,TGCAGCGTTGAAGATTCGGGACAGGGGTTCTATGGCTACACCTTC
NA,TRBV6-5,TRBJ1-2,once,CASSYSGLWQDYGYTF,TGTGCCAGCAGTTACTCGGGCCTTTGGCAGGATTATGGCTACACCTTC
NA,TRBV7-6,TRBJ1-2,NA,CASSDGTGFVYTF,TGTGCCAGCAGCGACGGGACCGGCTTTGTCTACACCTTC
TRBD2,TRBV7-9,TRBJ2-7,NA,CASSLAGIQAGAYEQYF,TGTGCCAGCAGCTTAGCAGGGATACAAGCGGGAGCGTACGAGCAGTACTTC
TRBD1,TRBV7-3,TRBJ1-1,NA,CASSKTGGNTEAFF,TGTGCCAGCAGCAAGACAGGGGGGAACACTGAAGCTTTCTTT
TRBD1,TRBV25-1,TRBJ2-1,NA,CAYGQGSRNEQFF,TGTGCCTATGGACAGGGGAGTCGGAATGAGCAGTTCTTC
NA,TRBV15,TRBJ2-5,NA,CATSRDSETQYF,TGTGCCACCAGCAGAGATAGTGAGACCCAGTACTTC
NA,TRBV6-1,TRBJ2-3,NA,CATSGQGSDTQYF,TGTGCCACCTCGGGGCAGGGCTCAGATACGCAGTATTTT
TRBD2,TRBV5-6,TRBJ2-1,NA,CASSVGTSGSRGDEQFF,TGTGCCAGCAGCGTTGGGACTAGCGGGAGTCGAGGCGATGAGCAGTTCTTC
TRBD1,TRBV7-9,TRBJ2-1,NA,CASRTDRYNEQFF,TGTGCCAGCAGGACGGACAGGTACAATGAGCAGTTCTTC
TRBD1,TRBV7-9,TRBJ1-3,NA,CASSLAGQSHSGNTIYF,TGTGCCAGCAGCTTAGCGGGACAGTCCCACTCTGGAAACACCATATATTTT
NA,TRBV30,TRBJ2-2,NA,CAWTAPTGELFF,TGTGCCTGGACCGCCCCAACCGGGGAGCTGTTTTTT
NA,TRBV9,TRBJ1-1,NA,CASSVATWDEAFF,TGTGCCAGCAGCGTAGCTACATGGGACGAAGCTTTCTTT